The rows below give T cell receptor beta chains drawn from one sample of a study of beta chain features in type 1 diabetes. Sequenced by immunoSEQ multiplex PCR; TCRdb stores in-frame clones only, minus some. The table lists around 180,000 clones, 7% to 9% of them singletons. Sequenced: central memory CD4+ T cells from blood. The origin of the receptors is a man aged 18 to 35 with type 1 diabetes. Both conserved end residues are part of each CDR3. A D gene is named only where the DNA matches it firmly. Size is stated for part of the rows, as once, few or many counts, or as a class when the clone is expanded.

TRBV30	few	TRBD1	TRBJ1-3	TGTGCCTGGAGTATCCTGACAGGGCCAAACACCATATATTTT	CAWSILTGPNTIYF
TRBV7-9	few	TRBD2	TRBJ2-2	TGTGCCAGCAGCATTAGCGGGGCTACCGCGGAGCTGTTTTTT	CASSISGATAELFF
TRBV27	many	TRBD1	TRBJ2-7	TGTGCCAGCACCGGGACAGCCAGCTCCTACGAGCAGTACTTC	CASTGTASSYEQYF
TRBV27	many	TRBD1	TRBJ2-7	TGTGCCAGCAGCTGGTCCGGGACAGGCCCTTACGAGCAGTACTTC	CASSWSGTGPYEQYF
TRBV27	-	-	TRBJ2-7	TGTGCCAGCAGTACCTACCGACAGGCTAATTCGGGAGAGCAGTACTTC	CASSTYRQANSGEQYF
TRBV7-9	many	-	TRBJ1-2	TGTGCCAGCAGCTTAGGCCAGGGACAACTCTATGGCTACACCTTC	CASSLGQGQLYGYTF
TRBV10-1	few	TRBD2	TRBJ2-2	TGCGCCAGCAGTGAGTCTCGCCTAGCGGAGAACACCGGGGAGCTGTTTTTT	CASSESRLAENTGELFF
TRBV29-1	-	TRBD2	TRBJ2-3	TGCAGCGTTAGGACTAGCGGGAGAACAGATACGCAGTATTTT	CSVRTSGRTDTQYF
TRBV7-2	-	TRBD1	TRBJ1-2	TGTGCCAGCAGCTCCGGACAGGGGGCGGGCTCTAATGGCTACACCTTC	CASSSGQGAGSNGYTF
TRBV6-5	-	-	TRBJ2-5	TGTGCCAGCCGGTCGGAGGCAGAGACCCAGTACTTC	CASRSEAETQYF
TRBV28	-	TRBD2	TRBJ2-3	TGTGCCAGCAGTTCGGGACTAGCGGGACAGGGGACGCAGTATTTT	CASSSGLAGQGTQYF
TRBV29-1	-	-	TRBJ2-3	TGCAGCGTTGAGTTCCCGGGAGATACGCAGTATTTT	CSVEFPGDTQYF
TRBV4-3	-	-	TRBJ1-2	TGCGCCAGCAGCCAGGCAGGGGGCTACACCTTC	CASSQAGGYTF
TRBV21-1	many	-	TRBJ2-7	TGTGCCAGCAGTATAGGACTAGCGACGAACGAGCAGTACTTC	CASSIGLATNEQYF
TRBV30	-	-	TRBJ1-3	TGTGCCTGGAGTCTCGGGGTCACCATATATTTT	CAWSLGVTIYF
TRBV6-5	-	-	TRBJ1-1	TGTGCCAGCAGTTACAATGGCAGGGAAGCTTTCTTT	CASSYNGREAFF
TRBV7-2	few	-	TRBJ2-3	TGTGCCAGCAGCTCTAGCACAGATACGCAGTATTTT	CASSSSTDTQYF
TRBV6-5	-	TRBD1	TRBJ1-2	TGTGCCAGCCGACAGGGACGCTATGGCTACACCTTC	CASRQGRYGYTF
TRBV18	-	TRBD1	TRBJ1-1	TGTGCCAGCTCACACCGACAGGGTTGGGACACTGAAGCTTTCTTT	CASSHRQGWDTEAFF
TRBV29-1	many	-	TRBJ2-7	TGCAGCGGGCAGTTCTACGAGCAGTACTTC	CSGQFYEQYF
TRBV30	few	-	TRBJ2-2	TGTGCCTGGAGCCCCTACGGGAGTACCGGGGAGCTGTTTTTT	CAWSPYGSTGELFF
TRBV5-1	-	TRBD2	TRBJ2-1	TGCGCCAGCAGCCCAGGACTAGCGGGAGTCGATGAGCAGTTCTTC	CASSPGLAGVDEQFF
TRBV23-1	few	-	TRBJ2-3	TGCGCCAGCAGCAACCCACCCGGAGACAGGATCCCCGAGACAGATACGCAGTATTTT	CASSNPPGDRIPETDTQYF
TRBV30	-	-	TRBJ1-1	TGTGCCTGGACCAAACAGAACACTGAAGCTTTCTTT	CAWTKQNTEAFF
TRBV7-8	-	-	TRBJ2-5	TGTGCCAGCAGTTCTGCAGGGGGGTCTGGAGAGACCCAGTACTTC	CASSSAGGSGETQYF
TRBV9	few	-	TRBJ1-6	TGTGCCAGCAGCGCCAGGGAGGGAGGGACTAATTCACCCCTCCACTTT	CASSAREGGTNSPLHF
TRBV4-3	-	-	TRBJ2-4	TGCGCCAGCAGCCAAGATATAAAAAACATTCAGTACTTC	CASSQDIKNIQYF